This T cell receptor (beta chain) was sequenced during a study of blood T cell repertoires in COVID-19. As for the study in general: PBMCs, B-cell-depleted T cells, or T cells were the source of the cDNA or gDNA that made up the material.

Libraries were prepared by immunoSEQ multiplex PCR; TCRdb keeps only in-frame clonotypes and omits some of them. The sample holds 75,000 to 95,000 clones, around 89% seen once. CDR1 and CDR2 from the germline V gene are MNHEY and SVGAGI. The CDR3 is 15 amino acids. J was trimmed by 7 bases and V by 4 bases; bases with no gene match: 9. This clonotype originated in a human donor in a cohort sampled during active COVID-19. Sequenced material: peripheral blood. The rearrangement joins TRBV6-5 to TRBJ2-7; 11 bases agree with TRBD2. The CDR3 sequence is CASSSTLAGVGEQYF. Written as DNA, the CDR3 is TGTGCCAGCAGTTCTACACTAGCGGGGGTGGGGGAGCAGTACTTC.